The 18 T cell receptor beta chains given below trace back to one sample, sequenced in a study of shared clonotypes between healthy human individuals. This table comes from immunoSEQ multiplex PCR, and its TCRdb copy is limited to in-frame clones, with some not included. The sample includes approximately 2.1 million clones, approximately 95% of them seen just once. The sequenced sample was naive CD4+ T cells from PBMCs. Subset of the sample: CD45RA+ positively selected. These receptors were taken from a young man in good health. Some clones in this sample may be carry-over from other donors' samples.

This chain uses TRBV6-5 with TRBJ1-2, with D possibly matching TRBD1 (5 bases). The CDR3 extends over 12 amino acids. Germline V gene sequence: CDR1 MNHEY, CDR2 SVGAGI. V was shortened by 7 bases and J by 13 bases, with 19 bases between the two germline ends. The CDR3 reads CASINRGGFFTF. For the CDR3, the DNA is TGTGCCAGCATTAATCGGGGCGGCTTTTTCACCTTC.

The CDR3 DNA sequence: TGTGCCAGCAGCACCCGGACTAGCGGAACCACCGGGGAGCTGTTTTTT. Its translation is CASSTRTSGTTGELFF. The rearrangement uses TRBV5-4 and TRBJ2-2, with 10 bases lining up with TRBD2. CDR1 SGHNT and CDR2 YYREEE come from the germline V gene (reference sequence). V was clipped by 4 bases and J by 4 bases; unmatched bases: 7. The CDR3 is 16 residues long. Variable domain in full (rest from reference TRBV5-4 and TRBJ2-2): ETGVTQSPTHLIKTRGQQVTLRCSSQSGHNTVSWYQQALGQGPQFIFQYYREEENGRGNFPPRFSGLQFPNYSSELNVNALELDDSALYLCASSTRTSGTTGELFFGEGSRLTVL.

Worth noting for this clone: This specimen includes other DNA sequences encoding the same CDR3. This chain connects TRBV9 to TRBJ2-5; 12 positions agree with TRBD2. This CDR3 has 17 residues. The germline V gene encodes CDR1 SGDLS and CDR2 YYNGEE. Trimming removed 0 bases from V and 2 bases from J; junction bases left unmatched: 5. For the CDR3, the DNA is TGTGCCAGCAGCGTAGGGCTAGCGGGAGGGTTACAAGAGACCCAGTACTTC. Residues: CASSVGLAGGLQETQYF.

A single count supports this clone. At the DNA level, this CDR3 is encoded by other sequences in the same sample as well. V is TRBV5-1 and J is TRBJ2-2; TRBD2 matches 11 bases. The CDR3 length is 17 residues. J gave up 2 bases and V 2 bases, and 5 bases lay outside the gene matches. Per germline, CDR1 SGHRS and CDR2 YFSETQ. CDR3 sequence reads: CASSLLLAGGNTGELFF. CDR3 bases: TGCGCCAGCAGCTTACTTCTAGCGGGAGGCAACACCGGGGAGCTGTTTTTT.

The genes are TRBV6-6 and TRBJ1-5; 9 bases align to TRBD1. This CDR3 is 14 amino acids long. Trimming took 7 bases from V and 11 from J; bases not matched to a gene: 12. Per the germline V gene, CDR1 is MNHNY and CDR2 is SVGAGI (reference sequence). The CDR3 DNA is TGTGCCAGCACTGAACAGGGGGCCCGAAGGTCCCAGCATTTT. The encoded protein is CASTEQGARRSQHF.

This chain joins TRBV27 and TRBJ2-1; D ambiguous. The V and J ends lost 5 bases and 3 bases respectively, with 8 bases between them. There are 13 residues in the CDR3. CDR1 MNHEY and CDR2 SMNVEV come from the germline V gene (reference sequence). This CDR3 reads CASSKGYYNEQFF. The DNA for the CDR3 is TGTGCCAGCAGTAAGGGATACTACAATGAGCAGTTCTTC.

V usage is TRBV6-6 and J usage is TRBJ1-2; D gene ambiguous. The CDR3 contains 16 residues. V was pared by 3 bases and J by 1 base, with 15 bases between. Germline CDR1 MNHNY, CDR2 SVGAGI (reference sequence). CDR3 bases: TGTGCCAGCAGTTATTTTCGTGAAGGAGATAACTATGGCTACACCTTC. Protein product: CASSYFREGDNYGYTF.

The chain uses TRBV19 and TRBJ2-2, with 9 bases fitting TRBD1. CDR3 length: 15 amino acids. The J segment lost 7 bases and the V segment lost 8 bases, leaving 11 bases of the junction unmatched. CDR1 LNHDA and CDR2 SQIVND come from the germline V gene (reference sequence). For the CDR3, the DNA is TGTGCCAGTCTCTACAGGGGGCGAATCGGCGGGGAGCTGTTTTTT. Translating gives CASLYRGRIGGELFF.

This rearrangement joins TRBV10-1 to TRBJ2-3; 7 bases align to TRBD2. CDR1 and CDR2 from the germline V gene are WNHNN and SYGVQD (reference sequence). This CDR3 is built from 14 residues. J lost 0 bases, V lost 6 bases, and 3 bases had no gene match. This chain's CDR3 is CASSFSGSTDTQYF. CDR3 DNA: TGCGCCAGCAGCTTTAGCGGGAGCACAGATACGCAGTATTTT.

This chain links TRBV5-1 with TRBJ1-2; D not resolved. CDR1 SGHRS and CDR2 YFSETQ come from the germline V gene. The CDR3 spans 13 residues. The germline V and J ends were trimmed by 4 bases and 7 bases, with 14 bases remaining between them. The DNA for the CDR3 is TGCGCCAGCAGCGTACGGACGGACGTTGGCTACACCTTC. Its protein product is CASSVRTDVGYTF. Using reference TRBV5-1 and TRBJ1-2 for the parts outside the CDR3, the full variable domain is KAGVTQTPRYLIKTRGQQVTLSCSPISGHRSVSWYQQTPGQGLQFLFEYFSETQRNKGNFPGRFSGRQFSNSRSEMNVSTLELGDSALYLCASSVRTDVGYTFGSGTRLTVV.

The V and J genes are TRBV11-2 and TRBJ1-6, with D perhaps matching TRBD1 (6 bases). CDR3 length equals 16 residues. The V gene lost 6 bases and the J gene lost 5 bases, with 17 bases spanning the gap. Germline V CDR1 and CDR2: SGHAT, FQNNGV. DNA for the CDR3: TGTGCCAGCAGACTACCAGGGGCAGGTGATAATTCACCCCTCCACTTT. Its protein product is CASRLPGAGDNSPLHF.

The chain links TRBV5-1 to TRBJ1-1; 7 bases are a match to TRBD1. The V gene end was trimmed by 4 bases and the J gene end by 4 bases; junction bases not matched to a gene: 10. The CDR3 runs to 15 residues. Germline V gives CDR1 SGHRS, CDR2 YFSETQ. Written as DNA, the CDR3 is TGCGCCAGCAGCCCGGTTCGCCAGGGGGGCACTGAAGCTTTCTTT. It is translated as CASSPVRQGGTEAFF. The full variable domain, its missing parts supplied by reference TRBV5-1 and TRBJ1-1, is KAGVTQTPRYLIKTRGQQVTLSCSPISGHRSVSWYQQTPGQGLQFLFEYFSETQRNKGNFPGRFSGRQFSNSRSEMNVSTLELGDSALYLCASSPVRQGGTEAFFGQGTRLTVV.

J is TRBJ2-3 and V is TRBV29-1; TRBD2 matches at 9 bases. CDR3 length: 14 residues. Germline CDR1 reads SQVTM; CDR2 reads ANQGSEA. With 4 bases clipped from V and 6 bases from J, the junction kept 8 bases outside the gene matches. In nucleotides, the CDR3 is TGCAGCGTTGGCGGGAGGGCCAGAAGGGATACGCAGTATTTT. Its protein is CSVGGRARRDTQYF.

This clone was counted a single time. The chain employs TRBV7-2 and TRBJ1-1; D gene unclear. V was pared by 3 bases and J by 6 bases, with 17 bases between. CDR1 and CDR2 (germline): SGHTA, FQGNSA. CDR3 length equals 15 residues. CDR3 sequence (DNA): TGTGCCAGCAGCTTCGAAGCTGCCAGGCGGGCTGAAGCTTTCTTT. Amino acid sequence: CASSFEAARRAEAFF. Supplemented by reference TRBV7-2 and TRBJ1-1, the full variable domain reads GAGVSQSPSNKVTEKGKDVELRCDPISGHTALYWYRQSLGQGLEFLIYFQGNSAPDKSGLPSDRFSAERTGGSVSTLTIQRTQQEDSAVYLCASSFEAARRAEAFFGQGTRLTVV.

This sequence joins TRBV6-5 and TRBJ2-1; D is unclear. The CDR3 consists of 14 residues. The germline V gene encodes CDR1 MNHEY and CDR2 SVGAGI. V was pared by 6 bases and J by 12 bases, with 21 bases between. In nucleotides, the CDR3 is TGTGCCAGCAGCTCCCGTATACCCGGTGACGGGCAGTTCTTC. Protein: CASSSRIPGDGQFF.

The chain employs TRBV5-1 and TRBJ2-7; a weak D match, TRBD2 (6 bases). Germline loops: CDR1 SGHRS, CDR2 YFSETQ. This CDR3 is 15 amino acids long. Deletions cut 0 bases from V and 2 bases from J, with 12 bases between. The CDR3 DNA is TGCGCCAGCAGCTTGGGAGCGGGCATAACCTACGAGCAGTACTTC. This encodes CASSLGAGITYEQYF.

V gene TRBV28 combines with J gene TRBJ1-2; D possibly corresponds to TRBD1 (5 bases). V was shortened by 10 bases and J by 0 bases, with 18 bases between the two germline ends. The CDR3 contains 15 residues. Germline loops: CDR1 MDHEN, CDR2 SYDVKM. The chain's CDR3 is CATLGDGSANYGYTF. In DNA form, the CDR3 reads TGTGCCACCCTTGGGGACGGATCAGCTAACTATGGCTACACCTTC.

V gene TRBV6-5 combines with J gene TRBJ2-1, with 10 nucleotides matching TRBD2. The V gene end was trimmed by 4 bases and the J gene end by 4 bases; junction bases not matched to a gene: 4. The germline V gene encodes CDR1 MNHEY and CDR2 SVGAGI. The CDR3 has 15 amino acids. CDR3 region: CASSSAGGWYNEQFF. The CDR3 DNA sequence: TGTGCCAGCAGTTCAGCGGGAGGGTGGTACAATGAGCAGTTCTTC.